The 20 T cell receptor beta chains below come from one sample, sequenced in a study of cytomegalovirus exposure and HLA in healthy donors. The PCR had 60 Vbeta and 13 Jbeta primers. Assay: immunoSEQ multiplex PCR; the TCRdb copy retains only in-frame clones and omits some. The sample shows about 160,000 clones, around 79% of them seen only once. Sequencing was done on a sample of PBMCs. These receptors all come from a man aged 40-49 years in good health and CMV-seronegative.

Details on this clone: One end of the junction is discordant with germline, which a read error may explain. The same CDR3 arises from other DNA sequences in this sample as well. This chain connects TRBV28 to TRBJ2-5; no firm D call. Germline values: CDR1 MDHEN, CDR2 SYDVKM. The CDR3 length is 11 residues. The CDR3 DNA follows: TGCGCCAGCAGGAGCGAAGAGACCCAGTACTTC. Translating it yields CASRSEETQYF.

The J gene is TRBJ1-1, the V gene TRBV2; D is undetermined. The CDR3 has 14 residues. In germline, CDR1 is SNHLY, CDR2 FYNNEI. Trimming took 7 bases from V and 1 from J, leaving 13 bases between them. The DNA for the CDR3 is TGTGCCAGCACAGCTGACTCCTCGAACACTGAAGCTTTCTTT. Protein product: CASTADSSNTEAFF.

This chain links TRBV2 with TRBJ1-5; 7 bases fit TRBD1. Trimming at V came to 7 bases and at J to 4 bases, leaving 10 bases not matched to a gene. CDR1 is SNHLY, CDR2 FYNNEI, per germline. The CDR3 runs to 15 residues. The CDR3 nucleotides read TGTGCCAGCATGGAGGGGGCCCTGGGGAATCAGCCCCAGCATTTT. As protein: CASMEGALGNQPQHF. Looking up the rest from reference TRBV2 and TRBJ1-5 gives the full variable domain: EPEVTQTPSHQVTQMGQEVILRCVPISNHLYFYWYRQILGQKVEFLVSFYNNEISEKSEIFDDQFSVERPDGSNFTLKIRSTKLEDSAMYFCASMEGALGNQPQHFGDGTRLSIL.

This CDR3 is CASSNKGRGEKLFF. In nucleotides, the CDR3 is TGTGCCAGCAGTAACAAGGGACGCGGGGAGAAACTGTTTTTT. The V gene is TRBV5-6, the J gene TRBJ1-4; TRBD1 might be the D (5 bases). Germline CDR1 reads SGHDT; CDR2 reads YYEEEE. V dropped 5 bases and J dropped 11 bases, with 19 bases sitting between them. The CDR3 covers 14 residues.

This rearrangement joins TRBV11-2 to TRBJ2-5; 8 bases match TRBD2. The CDR3 sequence is 16 residues long. The germline V gene encodes CDR1 SGHAT and CDR2 FQNNGV. V lost 5 bases to trimming and J lost 5 bases; unmatched junction nucleotides: 13. The CDR3 sequence is CASSPRVAGTLETQYF. In DNA, the CDR3 is TGTGCCAGCAGCCCCCGCGTAGCGGGAACTTTGGAGACCCAGTACTTC.

V is TRBV13 and J is TRBJ2-7; TRBD1 agrees at 7 bases. CDR3 length: 14 residues. Germline V gene sequence: CDR1 PRHDT, CDR2 FYEKMQ (reference sequence). V trimming: 3 bases; J trimming: 2 bases; junction bases outside the gene matches: 4. The CDR3 nucleotides are TGTGCCAGCAGCTTCGGGACAGCTACCTACGAGCAGTACTTC. Translation gives CASSFGTATYEQYF.

The chain combines TRBV5-1 with TRBJ2-1; tentatively, D is TRBD2 (5 bases). Trimming shortened V by 3 bases and J by 5 bases, and 15 bases separated the two germline ends. Germline assignment: CDR1 SGHRS and CDR2 YFSETQ. CDR3 length: 15 amino acids. Here the CDR3 reads CASSSGLGVNNEQFF. The CDR3 DNA is TGCGCCAGCAGCTCTGGACTTGGTGTGAACAATGAGCAGTTCTTC.

A word on this clone: Germline is not matched at one junction end, which may reflect a read error. This chain uses TRBV10-1 with TRBJ2-7, with TRBD2 matching 9 bases. This CDR3 is built from 17 residues. Germline V gives CDR1 WNHNN, CDR2 SYGVQD (reference sequence). This chain's CDR3 is CVSSESLLAGAWNEQYF. The CDR3 DNA is TGCGTCAGCAGTGAGTCGTTGTTAGCGGGGGCTTGGAACGAGCAGTACTTC.

The chain has TRBV28 and TRBJ2-7; possibly TRBD1 for D (6 bases). This CDR3 contains 15 residues. Trimming stripped 5 bases from V and 4 bases from J, with 18 bases between. Per germline, CDR1 MDHEN and CDR2 SYDVKM. The CDR3 is CASSPGRQAKYEQYF. The DNA of the CDR3 is TGTGCCAGCAGTCCCGGCCGACAGGCGAAATACGAGCAGTACTTC.

The V and J genes are TRBV6-5 and TRBJ1-4; 9 bases agree with TRBD1. Germline loops: CDR1 MNHEY, CDR2 SVGAGI. The CDR3 covers 14 residues. J gave up 6 bases and V 3 bases, and 2 bases lay outside the gene matches. This chain's CDR3 is CASSYTGGDEKLFF. The CDR3 region has the DNA TGTGCCAGCAGTTATACAGGGGGCGATGAAAAACTGTTTTTT.

This clone was recorded a few times. The rearrangement links TRBV28 to TRBJ2-1, with 9 bases lining up with TRBD1. Germline assignment: CDR1 MDHEN and CDR2 SYDVKM. After removal of 8 bases from V and 15 bases from J, the junction contained 14 bases not matched to a gene. CDR3 size: 13 residues. CDR3: CASSDRGGQGRFF. DNA for the CDR3: TGTGCCAGCTCGGATCGGGGTGGACAGGGGCGGTTCTTC.

The rearrangement links TRBV28 to TRBJ2-5; unclear D gene. This CDR3 region has 10 residues. Per the germline V gene, CDR1 is MDHEN and CDR2 is SYDVKM. V lost 8 bases to trimming and J lost 7 bases, with 8 bases between them. CDR3 amino acids: CASGLWTQYF. The CDR3 region has the DNA TGTGCCAGCGGCCTCTGGACCCAGTACTTC.

In its sample, this clone was seen a few times. This chain connects TRBV28 to TRBJ1-3; perhaps TRBD1 as D (5 bases). Germline values: CDR1 MDHEN, CDR2 SYDVKM. Trimming removed 3 bases from V and 0 bases from J, with 12 bases in between. CDR3 length equals 16 residues. The CDR3 loop is CASSLMRDSSGNTIYF. In DNA, the CDR3 is TGTGCCAGCAGTTTGATGAGGGACTCCTCTGGAAACACCATATATTTT.

The chain couples TRBV28 to TRBJ1-2; unclear D gene. Trimming left V 5 bases short and J 6 bases short, with 16 bases between. This CDR3 is 14 amino acids long. In germline, CDR1 is MDHEN, CDR2 SYDVKM. CDR3 in amino acids: CASSRVRRGHGYTF. Written as DNA, the CDR3 is TGTGCCAGCAGTCGTGTCCGGCGAGGTCATGGCTACACCTTC.

This clone has only a few counts. Germline and junction disagree at one end, which may indicate a read error. This chain links TRBV4-2 with TRBJ2-6, with a weak D call TRBD1 (5 bases). Per the germline V gene, CDR1 is LGHNA and CDR2 is YNFKEQ. This CDR3 is 17 amino acids long. The CDR3, as DNA: TGTGCCAGCAGCCAAGATGGGGAACACTCTGGGGCCAACGGCCTGACTTTC. Its translation: CASSQDGEHSGANGLTF.

This chain connects TRBV16 to TRBJ2-2, with 9 bases identical to TRBD1. Germline values: CDR1 KGHSY, CDR2 FQNENV. CDR3 length: 15 amino acids. V trimming: 2 bases; J trimming: 5 bases; junction bases outside the gene matches: 3. The DNA for the CDR3 is TGTGCCAGCAGCCAAGGGACAGGGATAACCGGGGAGCTGTTTTTT. As protein: CASSQGTGITGELFF.

The chain joins TRBV28 to TRBJ2-2; TRBD1 matches 10 bases. This CDR3 spans 17 amino acids. The germline CDR1 and CDR2 sequences are MDHEN and SYDVKM. The junction had 7 bases not matched to a gene; V was cut back by 5 bases and J by 1 base. CDR3 coding DNA: TGTGCCAGCAGTCGACCGGACAGGGGGTTGAACACCGGGGAGCTGTTTTTT. Its protein is CASSRPDRGLNTGELFF.

The chain joins TRBV28 to TRBJ2-1; 10 nucleotides align to TRBD2. The CDR3 consists of 14 residues. Germline lookup yields CDR1 MDHEN and CDR2 SYDVKM. J gave up 6 bases and V 6 bases, and 5 bases lay outside the gene matches. DNA of the CDR3: TGTGCCAGCAGAGCAGCGGGGGGGGGCAATGAGCAGTTCTTC. Protein sequence: CASRAAGGGNEQFF.

This sequence joins TRBV7-2 and TRBJ2-1; 16 bases map to TRBD2. The germline gives CDR1 SGHTA, CDR2 FQGNSA. With 5 bases clipped from V and 14 bases from J, the junction kept 6 bases outside the gene matches. This CDR3 is 14 amino acids long. The CDR3 DNA follows: TGTGCCAGCAGCCCCCGGGGACTAGCGGGAGGGAAGTTCTTC. This sequence encodes CASSPRGLAGGKFF.

The chain uses TRBV7-9 and TRBJ1-1; 9 positions agree with TRBD1. V shed 3 bases, J shed 1 base, and the junction held 0 bases outside the gene matches. CDR1 SEHNR and CDR2 FQNEAQ come from the germline V gene (reference sequence). The length of the CDR3 is 14 residues. The chain's CDR3 is CASSLGQGNTEAFF. Here the CDR3 DNA reads TGTGCCAGCAGCTTGGGACAGGGGAACACTGAAGCTTTCTTT.